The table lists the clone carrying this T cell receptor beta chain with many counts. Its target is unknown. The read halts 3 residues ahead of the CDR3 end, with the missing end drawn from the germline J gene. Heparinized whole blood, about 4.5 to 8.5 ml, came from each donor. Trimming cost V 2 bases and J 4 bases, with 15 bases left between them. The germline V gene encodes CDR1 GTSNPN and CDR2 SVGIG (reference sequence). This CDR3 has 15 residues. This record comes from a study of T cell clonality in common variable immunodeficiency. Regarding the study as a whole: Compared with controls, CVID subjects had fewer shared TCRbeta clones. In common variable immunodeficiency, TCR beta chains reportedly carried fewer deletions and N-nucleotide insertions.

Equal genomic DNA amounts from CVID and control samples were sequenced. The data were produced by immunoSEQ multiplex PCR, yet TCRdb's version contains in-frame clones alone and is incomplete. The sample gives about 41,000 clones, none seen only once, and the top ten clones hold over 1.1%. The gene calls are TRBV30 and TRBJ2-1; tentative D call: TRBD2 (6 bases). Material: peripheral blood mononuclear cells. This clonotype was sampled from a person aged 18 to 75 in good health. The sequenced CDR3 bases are TGTGCCTGGAGTTATGGGGGGAGTGGTTACAATGAG. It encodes CAWSYGGSGYNE. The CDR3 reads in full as CAWSYGGSGYNEQFF.